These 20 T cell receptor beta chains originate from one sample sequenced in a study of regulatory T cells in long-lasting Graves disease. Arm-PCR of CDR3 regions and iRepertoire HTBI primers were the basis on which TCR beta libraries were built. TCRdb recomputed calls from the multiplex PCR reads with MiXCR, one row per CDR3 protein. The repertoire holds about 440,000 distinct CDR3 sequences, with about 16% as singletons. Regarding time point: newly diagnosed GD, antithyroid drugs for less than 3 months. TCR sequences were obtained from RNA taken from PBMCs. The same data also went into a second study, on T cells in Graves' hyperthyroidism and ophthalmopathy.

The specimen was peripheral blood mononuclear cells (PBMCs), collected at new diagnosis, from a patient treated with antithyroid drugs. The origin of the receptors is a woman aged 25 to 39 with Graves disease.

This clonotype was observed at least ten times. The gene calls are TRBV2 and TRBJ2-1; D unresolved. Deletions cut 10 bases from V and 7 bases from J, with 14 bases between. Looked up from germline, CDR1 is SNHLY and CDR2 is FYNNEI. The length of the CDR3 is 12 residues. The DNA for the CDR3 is TGTGCCATCTCCTCGACTCTTAATGAGCAGTTCTTC. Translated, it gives CAISSTLNEQFF.

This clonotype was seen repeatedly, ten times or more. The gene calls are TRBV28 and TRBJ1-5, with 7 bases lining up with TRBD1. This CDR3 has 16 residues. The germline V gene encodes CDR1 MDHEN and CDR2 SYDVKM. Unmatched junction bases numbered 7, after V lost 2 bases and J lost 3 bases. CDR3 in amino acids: CASSLGGQYFNQPQHF. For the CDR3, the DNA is TGTGCCAGCAGTTTAGGGGGACAGTATTTCAATCAGCCCCAGCATTTT.

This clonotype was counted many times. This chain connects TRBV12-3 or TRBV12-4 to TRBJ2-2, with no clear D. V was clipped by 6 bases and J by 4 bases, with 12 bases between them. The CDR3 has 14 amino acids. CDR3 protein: CASSPMTVTGELFF. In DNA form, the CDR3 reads TGTGCCAGCAGCCCCATGACCGTCACCGGGGAGCTGTTTTTT.

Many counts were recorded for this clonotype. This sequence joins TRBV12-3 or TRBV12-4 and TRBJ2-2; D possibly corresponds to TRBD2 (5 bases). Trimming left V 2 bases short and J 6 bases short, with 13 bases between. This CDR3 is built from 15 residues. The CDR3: CASSLLLAGAGELFF. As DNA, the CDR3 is TGTGCCAGCAGTTTACTCCTTGCCGGGGCCGGGGAGCTGTTTTTT.

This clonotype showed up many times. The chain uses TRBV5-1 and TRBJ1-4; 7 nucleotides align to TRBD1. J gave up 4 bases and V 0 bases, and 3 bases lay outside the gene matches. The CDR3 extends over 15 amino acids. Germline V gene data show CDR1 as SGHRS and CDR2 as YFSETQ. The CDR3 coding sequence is TGCGCCAGCAGCTTGGCGGACAGGAGTAATGAAAAACTGTTTTTT. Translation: CASSLADRSNEKLFF.

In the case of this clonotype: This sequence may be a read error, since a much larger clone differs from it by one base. The CDR3 loop reads CASSPRQGANYGHTF. The CDR3 nucleotides are TGTGCCAGCAGCCCTCGGCAGGGGGCGAACTATGGCCACACCTTC. V gene TRBV6-2 or TRBV6-3 combines with J gene TRBJ1-2; 8 bases align to TRBD1. Per germline, CDR1 MNHEY and CDR2 SVGEGT. The CDR3 totals 15 residues.

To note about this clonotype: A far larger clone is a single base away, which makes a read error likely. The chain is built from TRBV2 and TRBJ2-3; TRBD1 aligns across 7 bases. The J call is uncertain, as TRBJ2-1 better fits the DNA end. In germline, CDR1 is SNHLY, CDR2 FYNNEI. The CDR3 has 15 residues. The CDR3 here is CASSLVTGRGDEQFF. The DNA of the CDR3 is TGTGCCAGCAGTTTGGTGACAGGGAGAGGCGATGAGCAGTTCTTC.

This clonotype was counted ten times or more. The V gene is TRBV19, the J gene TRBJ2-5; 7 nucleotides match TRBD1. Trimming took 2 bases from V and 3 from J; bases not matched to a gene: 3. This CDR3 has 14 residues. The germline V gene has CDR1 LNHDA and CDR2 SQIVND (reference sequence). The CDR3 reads CASSIRQGEETQYF. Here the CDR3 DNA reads TGTGCCAGTAGTATAAGGCAGGGGGAAGAGACCCAGTACTTC.

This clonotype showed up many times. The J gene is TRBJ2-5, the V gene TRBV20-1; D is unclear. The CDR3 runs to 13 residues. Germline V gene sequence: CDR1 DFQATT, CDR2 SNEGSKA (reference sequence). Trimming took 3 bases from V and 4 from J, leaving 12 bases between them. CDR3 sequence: CSARSSDVETQYF. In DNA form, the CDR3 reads TGCAGTGCTAGGAGCAGTGATGTAGAGACCCAGTACTTC.

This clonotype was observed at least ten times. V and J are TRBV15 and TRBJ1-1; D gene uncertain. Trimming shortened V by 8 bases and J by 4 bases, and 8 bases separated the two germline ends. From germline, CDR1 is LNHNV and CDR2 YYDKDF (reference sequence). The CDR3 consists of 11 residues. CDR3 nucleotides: TGTGCCACCGCCCTGAGCACTGAAGCTTTCTTT. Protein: CATALSTEAFF. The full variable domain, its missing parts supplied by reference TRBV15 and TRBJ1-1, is DAMVIQNPRYQVTQFGKPVTLSCSQTLNHNVMYWYQQKSSQAPKLLFHYYDKDFNNEADTPDNFQSRRPNTSFCFLDIRSPGLGDTAMYLCATALSTEAFFGQGTRLTVV.

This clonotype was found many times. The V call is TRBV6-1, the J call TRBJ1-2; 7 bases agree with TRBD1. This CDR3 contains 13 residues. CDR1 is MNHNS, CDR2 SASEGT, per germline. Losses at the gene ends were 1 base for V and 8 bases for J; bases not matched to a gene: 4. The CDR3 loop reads CASSEVTGVGYTF. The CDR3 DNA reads TGTGCCAGCAGTGAAGTAACAGGGGTCGGCTACACCTTC.

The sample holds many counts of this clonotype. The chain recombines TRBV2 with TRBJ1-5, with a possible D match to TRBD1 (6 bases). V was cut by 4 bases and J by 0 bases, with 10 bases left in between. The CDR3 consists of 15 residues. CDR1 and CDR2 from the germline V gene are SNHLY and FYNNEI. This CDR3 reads CASSAQGYSNQPQHF. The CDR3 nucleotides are TGTGCCAGCAGTGCACAGGGTTATAGCAATCAGCCCCAGCATTTT.

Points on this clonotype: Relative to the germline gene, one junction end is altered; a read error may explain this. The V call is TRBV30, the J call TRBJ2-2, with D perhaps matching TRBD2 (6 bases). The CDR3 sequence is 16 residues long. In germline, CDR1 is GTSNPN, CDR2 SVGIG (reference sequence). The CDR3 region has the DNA TGTGCCTGGATAGGTGGTAGCGGTCCGAACACCGGGGAGCTGCTTTTC. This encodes CAWIGGSGPNTGELLF.

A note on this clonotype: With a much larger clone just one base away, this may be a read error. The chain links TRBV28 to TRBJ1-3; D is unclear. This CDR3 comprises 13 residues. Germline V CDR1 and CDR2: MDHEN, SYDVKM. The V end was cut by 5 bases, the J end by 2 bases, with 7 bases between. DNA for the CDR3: TGTGCCAGCAGTCCGCATACTGGAAACACCATATATTTT. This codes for CASSPHTGNTIYF. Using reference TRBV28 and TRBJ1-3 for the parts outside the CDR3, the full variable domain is DVKVTQSSRYLVKRTGEKVFLECVQDMDHENMFWYRQDPGLGLRLIYFSYDVKMKEKGDIPEGYSVSREKKERFSLILESASTNQTSMYLCASSPHTGNTIYFGEGSWLTVV.

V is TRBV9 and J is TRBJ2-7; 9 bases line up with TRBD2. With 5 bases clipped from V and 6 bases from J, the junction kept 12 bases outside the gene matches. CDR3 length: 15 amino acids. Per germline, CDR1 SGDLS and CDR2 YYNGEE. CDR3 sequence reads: CASSPPGGRGSEQYF. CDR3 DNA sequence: TGTGCCAGCAGTCCCCCTGGCGGGAGGGGCAGCGAGCAGTACTTC.

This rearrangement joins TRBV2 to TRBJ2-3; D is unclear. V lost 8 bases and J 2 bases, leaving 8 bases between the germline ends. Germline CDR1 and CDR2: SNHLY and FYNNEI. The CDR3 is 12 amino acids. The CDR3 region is CASSENTDTQYF. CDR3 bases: TGTGCCAGCTCCGAAAACACAGATACGCAGTATTTT.

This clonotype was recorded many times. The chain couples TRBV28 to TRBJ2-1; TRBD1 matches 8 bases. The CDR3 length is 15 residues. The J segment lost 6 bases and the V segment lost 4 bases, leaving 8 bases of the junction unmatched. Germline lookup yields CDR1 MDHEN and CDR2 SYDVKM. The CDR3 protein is CASSSTGVWGNEQFF. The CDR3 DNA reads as TGTGCCAGCAGTTCGACAGGGGTCTGGGGCAATGAGCAGTTCTTC.

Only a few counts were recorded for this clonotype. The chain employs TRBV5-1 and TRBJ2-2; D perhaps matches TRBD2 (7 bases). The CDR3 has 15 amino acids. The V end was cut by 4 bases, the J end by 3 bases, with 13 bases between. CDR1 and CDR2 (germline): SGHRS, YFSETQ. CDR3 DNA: TGCGCCAGCAGCGTGGGGGGGGCCGACACCGGGGAGCTGTTTTTT. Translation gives CASSVGGADTGELFF.

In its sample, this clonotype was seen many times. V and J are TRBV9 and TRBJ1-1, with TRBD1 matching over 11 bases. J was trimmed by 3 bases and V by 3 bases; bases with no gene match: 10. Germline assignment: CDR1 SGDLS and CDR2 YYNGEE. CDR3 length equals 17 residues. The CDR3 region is CASSAGTGGYIDTEAFF. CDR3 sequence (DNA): TGTGCCAGCAGCGCCGGGACAGGGGGGTACATCGACACTGAAGCTTTCTTT.

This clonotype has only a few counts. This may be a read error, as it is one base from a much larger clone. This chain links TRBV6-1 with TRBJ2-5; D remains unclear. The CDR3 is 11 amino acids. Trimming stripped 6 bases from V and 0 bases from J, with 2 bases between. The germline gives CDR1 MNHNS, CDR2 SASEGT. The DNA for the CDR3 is TGTGCCAGCAGACACCAAGAGACCCAGTACTTC. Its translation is CASRHQETQYF.